The 30 T cell receptor beta chains below come from one sample, sequenced in a study of human T cells and chemical hapten exposure. What the library attached to individual cDNA molecules were unique molecular identifiers. TCRdb called the reads again in MiXCR, with one record for every CDR3 protein. The sample consists of thousands of distinct CDR3 sequences, over 45% of them appearing once. Sample treatment: therapeutic diphenylcyclopropenone sensitization with weekly scalp DPC. This specimen was whole blood, taken before DPC sensitization or 2, 6, or about 24 weeks after (not recorded which). These receptors were taken from an adult with alopecia areata. Some clones in this sample may be carry-over from other donors' samples. This table probably holds off-target reads from a library built for another chain.

V and J are TRBV7-2 and TRBJ2-7, with D possibly being TRBD2 (6 bases). The CDR3 runs to 17 residues. The V end was cut by 2 bases, the J end by 0 bases, with 17 bases between. Germline-derived CDR1 and CDR2 are SGHTA and FQGNSA. CDR3: CASSLFPRGRSSYEQYF. The CDR3 DNA is TGTGCCAGCAGCTTATTTCCGCGGGGAAGGAGCTCCTACGAGCAGTACTTC.

V usage is TRBV7-9 and J usage is TRBJ2-2; perhaps TRBD1 as D (7 bases). The CDR3 loop spans 15 amino acids. Germline CDR1 reads SEHNR; CDR2 reads FQNEAQ (reference sequence). V lost 6 bases, J lost 6 bases, and 17 bases lay in between. The chain's CDR3 is CASSSPTGRSGELFF. As DNA, the CDR3 is TGTGCCAGCAGTTCGCCGACAGGGAGGTCCGGGGAGCTGTTTTTT.

This chain links TRBV20-1 with TRBJ2-7, with 7 bases that match TRBD2. The V and J ends lost 0 bases and 2 bases, in that order; junction bases with no gene match: 7. The CDR3 has 15 amino acids. Germline-derived CDR1 and CDR2 are DFQATT and SNEGSKA (reference sequence). This CDR3 reads CSARDSQRGAYEQYF. In DNA form, the CDR3 reads TGCAGTGCTAGAGATAGCCAGCGGGGAGCCTACGAGCAGTACTTC.

V is TRBV12-3 or TRBV12-4 and J is TRBJ2-2; the D is unclear. There are 12 residues in the CDR3. The germline V and J ends were trimmed by 3 bases and 8 bases, with 7 bases remaining between them. CDR3 amino acids: CASSFRWGELFF. The CDR3 DNA reads as TGTGCCAGCAGTTTTCGATGGGGGGAGCTGTTTTTT.

Worth noting for this clonotype: One end of the junction is discordant with germline, which a read error may explain. The rearrangement uses TRBV7-7 and TRBJ2-5; a weak D match, TRBD1 (5 bases). This CDR3 has 15 amino acids. Germline CDR1 SSHAT, CDR2 FNYEAQ (reference sequence). In DNA form, the CDR3 reads TGTGCTAGCAGCCAAACAGGTTTAGGTTACGAGACCCAGTACTTC. Amino acids: CASSQTGLGYETQYF.

This clonotype was recorded a few times. CDR3 nucleotides: TGTGCCAGCAGTCAGCTTGGAGATCAGCCCCAGCATTTT. Its protein product is CASSQLGDQPQHF. The chain joins TRBV6-5 to TRBJ1-5; no clear D gene. The length of the CDR3 is 13 residues. V lost 5 bases and J lost 5, with 10 bases in between. Germline V lookup: CDR1 MNHEY, CDR2 SVGAGI.

The chain employs TRBV3-1 and TRBJ2-2; the D is unclear. Germline V CDR1 and CDR2: LGHDT, YNNKEL (reference sequence). V lost 0 bases to trimming and J lost 14 bases, with 13 bases between them. This CDR3 contains 13 residues. The CDR3 protein is CASSQDRQFGLFF. Written as DNA, the CDR3 is TGTGCCAGCAGCCAAGATCGTCAGTTTGGACTGTTTTTT.

The V call is TRBV20-1, the J call TRBJ2-3, with D unclear. V dropped 2 bases and J dropped 0 bases, with 9 bases sitting between them. The CDR3 extends over 14 amino acids. In germline, CDR1 is DFQATT, CDR2 SNEGSKA (reference sequence). The CDR3 loop reads CSARPDPSTDTQYF. The CDR3 DNA sequence: TGCAGTGCTAGACCGGACCCCAGCACAGATACGCAGTATTTT.

The J gene is TRBJ2-7, the V gene TRBV11-2; no clear D gene. The CDR3 runs to 14 residues. Germline V gene data show CDR1 as SGHAT and CDR2 as FQNNGV. V lost 1 base and J 3 bases, leaving 10 bases between the germline ends. The CDR3, as DNA: TGTGCCAGCAGCTTAGGCGACACAGTCTACGAGCAGTACTTC. Protein sequence: CASSLGDTVYEQYF. Filled out from reference TRBV11-2 and TRBJ2-7, the complete variable domain reads EAGVAQSPRYKIIEKRQSVAFWCNPISGHATLYWYQQILGQGPKLLIQFQNNGVVDDSQLPKDRFSAERLKGVDSTLKIQPAKLEDSAVYLCASSLGDTVYEQYFGPGTRLTVT.

J is TRBJ2-3 and V is TRBV4-2; no reliable D call. V lost 1 base, J lost 2 bases, and 10 bases lay in between. The CDR3 length is 15 residues. The germline gives CDR1 LGHNA, CDR2 YNFKEQ. CDR3 nucleotides: TGTGCCAGCAGCCAAGTTCGTCAGGACACAGATACGCAGTATTTT. Translating gives CASSQVRQDTDTQYF.

This clonotype came up a few times. The chain employs TRBV20-1 and TRBJ2-1; D gene ambiguous. Looked up from germline, CDR1 is DFQATT and CDR2 is SNEGSKA (reference sequence). The CDR3 loop spans 15 amino acids. With 5 bases removed from V and 0 bases from J, the gap between germline ends came to 14 bases. CDR3 in DNA: TGCAGTGCTCGACTCATAGACCTCTCCTACAATGAGCAGTTCTTC. This encodes CSARLIDLSYNEQFF.

The chain uses TRBV20-1 and TRBJ2-3; 10 bases line up with TRBD1. CDR3 size: 15 residues. The V and J ends lost 6 bases and 1 base, in that order; junction bases with no gene match: 7. Germline loops: CDR1 DFQATT, CDR2 SNEGSKA (reference sequence). CDR3 loop: CSAPDRGHGTDTQYF. Here the CDR3 DNA reads TGCAGTGCCCCCGACAGGGGGCATGGCACAGATACGCAGTATTTT.

The chain is built from TRBV2 and TRBJ2-7, with 11 bases lining up with TRBD2. Germline V CDR1 and CDR2: SNHLY, FYNNEI. V trimming: 6 bases; J trimming: 3 bases; junction bases outside the gene matches: 13. CDR3 length: 17 residues. The DNA for the CDR3 is TGTGCCAGCAGAGCCAGAGGGACTAGCGGAGGGTACTACGAGCAGTACTTC. Translating it yields CASRARGTSGGYYEQYF.

The V gene is TRBV2, the J gene TRBJ2-1, with D perhaps matching TRBD1 (5 bases). There are 17 residues in the CDR3. The V gene lost 4 bases and the J gene lost 5 bases, with 21 bases spanning the gap. Germline assignment: CDR1 SNHLY and CDR2 FYNNEI. CDR3 residues: CASSGLGAGRINNEQFF. The CDR3 bases are TGTGCCAGCAGTGGGCTTGGGGCAGGTCGAATAAACAATGAGCAGTTCTTC.

This clonotype was observed once. The chain carries TRBV11-2 and TRBJ2-1, with D possibly being TRBD2 (5 bases). The CDR3 sequence is 16 residues long. V lost 4 bases, J lost 1 base, and 14 bases lay in between. Germline V gene data show CDR1 as SGHAT and CDR2 as FQNNGV. CDR3 protein: CASSSPRGRSYNEQFF. The CDR3 bases are TGTGCCAGCAGCTCACCCCGGGGTCGGTCCTACAATGAGCAGTTCTTC.

The J gene is TRBJ2-5, the V gene TRBV20-1; TRBD1 matches at 7 bases. This CDR3 comprises 15 residues. After removal of 5 bases from V and 5 bases from J, the junction contained 14 bases not matched to a gene. Per the germline V gene, CDR1 is DFQATT and CDR2 is SNEGSKA (reference sequence). The DNA of the CDR3 is TGCAGTGCTCCACACGTACAGGGGCTCAAGGAGACCCAGTACTTC. Encoded protein: CSAPHVQGLKETQYF.

CDR3 nucleotides: TGTGCCAGCAGTAACCGGGACAGGGGAAGCTACGAGCAGTACTTC. It translates to CASSNRDRGSYEQYF. V is TRBV6-6 and J is TRBJ2-7, with 10 bases fitting TRBD1. The length of the CDR3 is 15 residues. With V trimmed by 5 bases and J by 3 bases, 7 bases remained unmatched. Germline-derived CDR1 and CDR2 are MNHNY and SVGAGI (reference sequence).

The chain uses TRBV2 and TRBJ2-1; D is uncertain. Deletions cut 7 bases from V and 5 bases from J, with 15 bases between. CDR1 SNHLY and CDR2 FYNNEI come from the germline V gene. This CDR3 is 14 amino acids long. DNA for the CDR3: TGTGCCAGCACGAACAGCCAACTCCACAATGAGCAGTTCTTC. It translates to CASTNSQLHNEQFF.

V usage is TRBV7-9 and J usage is TRBJ1-1; D is uncertain. This CDR3 comprises 14 residues. CDR1 and CDR2 from the germline V gene are SEHNR and FQNEAQ (reference sequence). V was pared by 0 bases and J by 5 bases, with 10 bases between. The CDR3: CASSLASGQTEAFF. The CDR3 DNA sequence: TGTGCCAGCAGCTTAGCATCAGGCCAGACTGAAGCTTTCTTT.

This clonotype appeared a few times. CDR3 coding DNA: TGTGCCAGCAGCTTAGGGGGGACAGGGTCCACAGATACGCAGTATTTT. This codes for CASSLGGTGSTDTQYF. The chain couples TRBV11-2 to TRBJ2-3; TRBD1 matches 9 bases. The V segment lost 1 base and the J segment 2 bases; nucleotides outside the gene matches: 4. The CDR3 covers 16 residues. Germline-derived CDR1 and CDR2 are SGHAT and FQNNGV.

The chain links TRBV28 to TRBJ2-7; D is uncertain. This CDR3 comprises 13 residues. Germline-derived CDR1 and CDR2 are MDHEN and SYDVKM. Trimming left V 3 bases short and J 6 bases short, with 12 bases between. CDR3 nucleotides: TGTGCCAGCAGTTTTCTCGCGAGGACCGAGCAGTACTTC. This sequence encodes CASSFLARTEQYF.

This clonotype was seen a few times. V gene TRBV18 combines with J gene TRBJ2-3, with D unclear. Germline loops: CDR1 KGHSH, CDR2 LQKENI. The V and J ends lost 1 base and 4 bases respectively, with 6 bases between them. The CDR3 totals 13 residues. As DNA, the CDR3 is TGTGCCAGCTCACCACGTTGGTCAGATACGCAGTATTTT. Its translation is CASSPRWSDTQYF. The variable domain in full, completed from reference TRBV18 and TRBJ2-3, reads NAGVMQNPRHLVRRRGQEARLRCSPMKGHSHVYWYRQLPEEGLKFMVYLQKENIIDESGMPKERFSAEFPKEGPSILRIQQVVRGDSAAYFCASSPRWSDTQYFGPGTRLTVL.

This clonotype is categorized as large. The chain employs TRBV2 and TRBJ2-3; 9 positions match TRBD2. CDR1 and CDR2 from the germline V gene are SNHLY and FYNNEI. This CDR3 spans 17 amino acids. V lost 8 bases to trimming and J lost 3 bases; unmatched junction nucleotides: 15. The CDR3 loop is CASGAGVTSGPTDTQYF. In nucleotides, the CDR3 is TGTGCCAGCGGGGCCGGGGTTACTAGCGGGCCTACAGATACGCAGTATTTT.

The chain recombines TRBV7-2 with TRBJ2-6; D ambiguous. The CDR3 runs to 16 residues. Trimming removed 4 bases at V and 0 bases at J, with 10 bases between. Per germline, CDR1 SGHTA and CDR2 FQGNSA. CDR3 DNA sequence: TGTGCCAGCAGCTCACGGGCCGCCTCTGGGGCCAACGTCCTGACTTTC. Its protein product is CASSSRAASGANVLTF.

The gene calls are TRBV19 and TRBJ2-1; 8 bases map to TRBD2. The CDR3 extends over 16 amino acids. Germline-derived CDR1 and CDR2 are LNHDA and SQIVND (reference sequence). V lost 6 bases, J lost 3 bases, and 10 bases stayed unmatched. CDR3 loop: CASSRAGGAVYNEQFF. The CDR3 coding sequence is TGTGCCAGTAGCCGAGCCGGGGGGGCGGTCTACAATGAGCAGTTCTTC.

This clonotype was seen a single time. The gene calls are TRBV7-9 and TRBJ2-3; unclear D gene. Per germline, CDR1 SEHNR and CDR2 FQNEAQ (reference sequence). This CDR3 region has 13 residues. Trimming stripped 2 bases from V and 3 bases from J, with 6 bases between. The CDR3 here is CASSLSRTDTQYF. CDR3 nucleotides: TGTGCCAGCAGCTTAAGCAGGACAGATACGCAGTATTTT.

This clonotype was detected only a few times. The chain combines TRBV7-6 with TRBJ2-1; 7 bases match TRBD2. With V trimmed by 5 bases and J by 9 bases, 10 bases remained unmatched. Germline loops: CDR1 SGHVS, CDR2 FNYEAQ. This CDR3 has 14 amino acids. CDR3 protein: CASSPGLGTGEQFF. The DNA for the CDR3 is TGTGCCAGCAGCCCCGGACTAGGTACCGGTGAGCAGTTCTTC. The full variable domain, its missing parts supplied by reference TRBV7-6 and TRBJ2-1, is GAGVSQSPRYKVTKRGQDVALRCDPISGHVSLYWYRQALGQGPEFLTYFNYEAQQDKSGLPNDRFSAERPEGSISTLTIQRTEQRDSAMYRCASSPGLGTGEQFFGPGTRLTVL.

The chain couples TRBV18 to TRBJ2-3, with no clear D. Germline V gives CDR1 KGHSH, CDR2 LQKENI. This CDR3 has 15 residues. V was shortened by 5 bases and J by 0 bases, with 12 bases between the two germline ends. CDR3 DNA sequence: TGTGCCAGCTCATCCAGGTATCTTAGCACAGATACGCAGTATTTT. The encoded protein is CASSSRYLSTDTQYF.

The chain couples TRBV7-2 to TRBJ2-7; D is unclear. CDR3 length equals 12 residues. Trimming removed 4 bases from V and 3 bases from J, with 7 bases in between. CDR1 and CDR2 from the germline V gene are SGHTA and FQGNSA. The CDR3 sequence is CASSSRDYEQYF. The CDR3 DNA is TGTGCCAGCAGCTCGCGCGACTACGAGCAGTACTTC.

This clonotype came up a few times. The chain employs TRBV6-8 and TRBJ2-3; the D gene is possibly TRBD2 (5 bases). The CDR3 runs 15 residues. Trimming removed 6 bases at V and 1 base at J, with 14 bases between. Germline V gene lookup returns CDR1 MNHGY and CDR2 SAAAGT. This CDR3 is CASRYFRGRTDTQYF. CDR3 sequence (DNA): TGTGCCAGCAGGTATTTCCGAGGGCGCACAGATACGCAGTATTTT.